Sequencing of this TCR beta chain was carried out in a study of T cell changes during pregnancy in multiple sclerosis. Data came from immunoSEQ multiplex PCR; TCRdb stores just in-frame clones and leaves some out. The sample holds about 120,000 clones, about 93% seen once. The CDR3 runs to 13 residues. Germline values: CDR1 SGHDT, CDR2 YYEEEE. Trimming left V 0 bases short and J 8 bases short, with 11 bases between. The rearrangement uses TRBV5-6 and TRBJ1-2; D is unresolved. The sequence came from a female donor with multiple sclerosis, enrolled in a pregnancy study. The sample consisted of peripheral blood, taken before pregnancy. This CDR3 reads CASSLVVLGGYTF. DNA of the CDR3: TGTGCCAGCAGCTTGGTCGTGCTTGGCGGCTACACCTTC.